This passage covers 25 T cell receptor beta chains from one sample sequenced in a study of T-cell memory formation after mild COVID-19. MiXCR, applied by TCRdb to the 5' RACE reads, yields one record per CDR3 protein. The table shows approximately 250,000 distinct CDR3 sequences, with 15% occurring only once. The sequenced sample consisted of PBMCs or a T cell subset sorted from them (not recorded which). Every receptor here comes from an adult woman who had mild COVID-19 (a few samples of this study predate the infection). Cell type and time point are not known.

The genes are TRBV20-1 and TRBJ1-1; perhaps TRBD1 as D (5 bases). The germline gives CDR1 DFQATT, CDR2 SNEGSKA (reference sequence). The V end was cut by 1 base, the J end by 9 bases, with 18 bases between. There are 14 residues in the CDR3. The CDR3 sequence: CSARVSGQRVKAFF. CDR3 sequence (DNA): TGCAGTGCTAGAGTTTCGGGGCAGCGTGTCAAAGCTTTCTTT.

The chain uses TRBV5-6 and TRBJ2-7; the D is unclear. CDR3 size: 14 residues. The V end was cut by 0 bases, the J end by 12 bases, with 19 bases between. Germline V gives CDR1 SGHDT, CDR2 YYEEEE. The CDR3 DNA follows: TGTGCCAGCAGCTTGGCCGCCCGGCAGGCCCTGTCGTACTTC. This sequence encodes CASSLAARQALSYF.

The rearrangement links TRBV30 to TRBJ1-1; 9 bases agree with TRBD1. Per germline, CDR1 GTSNPN and CDR2 SVGIG (reference sequence). V trimming: 3 bases; J trimming: 1 base; junction bases outside the gene matches: 3. This CDR3 region has 14 residues. The CDR3 DNA follows: TGTGCCTGGAGAATGGACAGGGGGAACACTGAAGCTTTCTTT. Its translation is CAWRMDRGNTEAFF.

This clonotype has at least ten counts. The CDR3 region is CASSLMGNTEAFF. CDR3 coding DNA: TGCGCCAGCAGCTTAATGGGGAACACTGAAGCTTTCTTT. The chain has TRBV5-1 and TRBJ1-1; D not certain. The CDR3 has 13 residues. Per germline, CDR1 SGHRS and CDR2 YFSETQ. The germline V and J ends were trimmed by 2 bases and 1 base, with 6 bases remaining between them.

This chain's CDR3 is CASRQTFLHF. Here the CDR3 DNA reads TGTGCCAGCAGACAGACGTTTCTCCACTTT. The V call is TRBV2, the J call TRBJ1-6; D gene uncertain. Germline V gene sequence: CDR1 SNHLY, CDR2 FYNNEI. Deletions cut 6 bases from V and 16 bases from J, with 10 bases between. The CDR3 is 10 amino acids.

About this clonotype: At one end the junction does not follow the germline gene, possibly because of a read error. The gene calls are TRBV7-9 and TRBJ1-2, with D perhaps matching TRBD1 (6 bases). The CDR3 spans 14 residues. The germline V gene encodes CDR1 SEHNR and CDR2 FQNEAQ (reference sequence). CDR3 in amino acids: CASSLAQGIYGYTF. CDR3 nucleotides: TGTGCCAGCAGTTTAGCACAGGGCATTTATGGCTACACCTTC.

This chain joins TRBV25-1 and TRBJ2-3, with TRBD2 identical over 7 bases. CDR1 and CDR2 from the germline V gene are MGHDK and SYGVNS. The CDR3 covers 16 residues. With 4 bases clipped from V and 2 bases from J, the junction kept 9 bases outside the gene matches. This CDR3 reads CASSGWASGHTDTQYF. In DNA form, the CDR3 reads TGTGCCAGCAGTGGATGGGCTAGCGGCCACACAGATACGCAGTATTTT.

In nucleotides, the CDR3 is TGTGCCAGCTCACCATCCGGACAGGGGTGGTATGGCTACACCTTC. It codes for CASSPSGQGWYGYTF. The chain combines TRBV18 with TRBJ1-2, with 9 bases lining up with TRBD1. The V gene end was trimmed by 2 bases and the J gene end by 5 bases; junction bases not matched to a gene: 6. CDR3 length: 15 residues. Germline V gene lookup returns CDR1 KGHSH and CDR2 LQKENI.

This clonotype was seen a handful of times. The chain's CDR3 is CASSRLPQGGGETQYF. The DNA for the CDR3 is TGCGCCAGCAGCCGCCTACCTCAGGGGGGTGGAGAGACCCAGTACTTC. V gene TRBV4-1 combines with J gene TRBJ2-5; possibly TRBD1 for D (7 bases). Trimming removed 4 bases from V and 4 bases from J, with 19 bases in between. Germline values: CDR1 MGHRA, CDR2 YSYEKL. CDR3 size: 16 residues.

The sample holds a few counts of this clonotype. The chain has TRBV29-1 and TRBJ1-1; 7 positions match TRBD1. The trim removed 7 bases at V and 5 bases at J, leaving 7 bases unmatched. Germline values: CDR1 SQVTM, CDR2 ANQGSEA. This CDR3 is built from 12 residues. The CDR3 nucleotides are TGCAGCGAAAGACAGGGAGAGACTGAAGCTTTCTTT. Its protein is CSERQGETEAFF.

This clonotype has a handful of counts. The chain has TRBV2 and TRBJ1-1, with D possibly TRBD1 on 5 matching bases. The germline gives CDR1 SNHLY, CDR2 FYNNEI. The CDR3 loop spans 16 amino acids. V gave up 4 bases and J gave up 3 bases, with 18 bases separating them. The CDR3 is CASSGSSWGVHTEAFF. The CDR3 nucleotides are TGTGCCAGCAGTGGATCCTCCTGGGGGGTTCACACTGAAGCTTTCTTT.

This rearrangement joins TRBV2 to TRBJ2-7; D call uncertain. V lost 7 bases, J lost 7 bases, and 14 bases lay in between. Germline loops: CDR1 SNHLY, CDR2 FYNNEI. CDR3 size: 12 residues. The CDR3 sequence: CASTPAEWEQYF. The CDR3 DNA sequence: TGTGCCAGCACCCCGGCAGAATGGGAGCAGTACTTC.

This clonotype occurred a few times. This chain links TRBV4-1 with TRBJ2-7; 10 nucleotides agree with TRBD1. V lost 6 bases and J lost 2; bases outside the gene matches: 7. The V gene's germline CDR1 is MGHRA and CDR2 YSYEKL. The CDR3 has 15 amino acids. The CDR3 spells CASSPRDRGTYEQYF. As DNA, the CDR3 is TGCGCCAGCAGTCCCCGGGACAGGGGTACCTACGAGCAGTACTTC.

This clonotype was counted a few times. The gene calls are TRBV15 and TRBJ1-3, with D possibly matching TRBD1 (5 bases). CDR1 and CDR2 (germline): LNHNV, YYDKDF (reference sequence). Trimming left V 3 bases short and J 2 bases short, with 17 bases between. CDR3 length equals 17 residues. Here the CDR3 reads CATSSPPRGGPGNTIYF. The CDR3 bases are TGTGCCACCAGCAGCCCGCCTCGGGGGGGACCTGGAAACACCATATATTTT. Using reference TRBV15 and TRBJ1-3 for the parts outside the CDR3, the full variable domain is DAMVIQNPRYQVTQFGKPVTLSCSQTLNHNVMYWYQQKSSQAPKLLFHYYDKDFNNEADTPDNFQSRRPNTSFCFLDIRSPGLGDTAMYLCATSSPPRGGPGNTIYFGEGSWLTVV.

This clonotype has only a few counts. The rearrangement links TRBV4-2 to TRBJ2-3; unclear D gene. V lost 0 bases and J lost 6, with 4 bases in between. The CDR3 sequence is 12 residues long. The germline V gene has CDR1 LGHNA and CDR2 YNFKEQ. CDR3 loop: CASSQDRDTQYF. For the CDR3, the DNA is TGTGCCAGCAGCCAAGATCGCGATACGCAGTATTTT.

This chain links TRBV6-2 or TRBV6-3 with TRBJ2-3, with TRBD2 matching 9 bases. Germline assignment: CDR1 MNHEY and CDR2 SVGEGT. The CDR3 is made up of 18 amino acids. J lost 4 bases, V lost 7 bases, and 18 bases had no gene match. This CDR3 is CASTPRPKIAGEPDTQYF. CDR3 nucleotide sequence: TGTGCCAGCACTCCTCGCCCCAAGATAGCGGGAGAACCAGATACGCAGTATTTT.

This clonotype was counted only a few times. The CDR3 DNA sequence: TGCAGCGACGGACAGGGTCGGGGTGAAGCTTTCTTT. Its protein is CSDGQGRGEAFF. The chain combines TRBV29-1 with TRBJ1-1; TRBD1 agrees at 8 bases. The J segment lost 7 bases and the V segment lost 7 bases, leaving 8 bases of the junction unmatched. Germline V gene sequence: CDR1 SQVTM, CDR2 ANQGSEA. This CDR3 region has 12 residues. The full variable domain, rest sourced from reference TRBV29-1 and TRBJ1-1, is SAVISQKPSRDICQRGTSLTIQCQVDSQVTMMFWYRQQPGQSLTLIATANQGSEATYESGFVIDKFPISRPNLTFSTLTVSNMSPEDSSIYLCSDGQGRGEAFFGQGTRLTVV.

CDR3 in amino acids: CAWSNRVYYEQYF. The CDR3 DNA sequence: TGTGCCTGGAGTAATAGGGTTTACTACGAGCAGTACTTC. The chain employs TRBV30 and TRBJ2-7; no clear D gene. The CDR3 loop spans 13 amino acids. V shed 2 bases and J shed 3 bases, with 11 bases lying between them. Germline CDR1 and CDR2: GTSNPN and SVGIG (reference sequence).

This clonotype has only a few counts. This chain links TRBV7-6 with TRBJ2-1, with TRBD2 identical over 11 bases. CDR3 size: 24 residues. Losses at the gene ends were 1 base for V and 0 bases for J; bases not matched to a gene: 23. Germline V gene lookup returns CDR1 SGHVS and CDR2 FNYEAQ. CDR3 sequence reads: CASSLDRTSGRRRDKGSSYNEQFF. In DNA, the CDR3 is TGTGCCAGCAGCTTAGACCGGACTAGCGGGCGGAGACGAGATAAGGGGAGCTCCTACAATGAGCAGTTCTTC.

This chain connects TRBV20-1 to TRBJ2-1; a weak D match, TRBD2 (6 bases). Germline V gene sequence: CDR1 DFQATT, CDR2 SNEGSKA (reference sequence). The V and J ends lost 3 bases and 8 bases respectively, with 20 bases between them. This CDR3 contains 15 residues. CDR3 loop: CSARLLAGKVDEQFF. The CDR3, as DNA: TGCAGTGCTAGGCTCCTCGCGGGAAAGGTGGATGAGCAGTTCTTC.

This clonotype was found a few times. The rearrangement links TRBV18 to TRBJ2-3; 11 bases are a match to TRBD2. The CDR3 covers 15 residues. Germline trimming cut 5 bases from V and 6 bases from J; bases unmatched to any gene: 7. Per the germline V gene, CDR1 is KGHSH and CDR2 is LQKENI. This chain's CDR3 is CASSSLAGDIDTQYF. The CDR3 coding sequence is TGTGCCAGCTCATCACTAGCGGGGGATATTGATACGCAGTATTTT.

This chain connects TRBV7-9 to TRBJ2-7; no clear D. Germline assignment: CDR1 SEHNR and CDR2 FQNEAQ (reference sequence). This CDR3 has 11 residues. V gave up 5 bases and J gave up 5 bases, with 7 bases separating them. The CDR3 here is CASSNWDEQYF. In DNA form, the CDR3 reads TGTGCCAGCAGCAACTGGGACGAGCAGTACTTC.

This clonotype was counted a few times. This chain joins TRBV6-5 and TRBJ1-1, with no clear D. Between the trimmed V and J ends, which lost 0 bases and 1 base, there was a span of 12 bases. CDR1 and CDR2 from the germline V gene are MNHEY and SVGAGI. This CDR3 has 16 amino acids. CDR3 sequence reads: CASSYSPVPPNTEAFF. The CDR3 nucleotides read TGTGCCAGCAGTTACTCGCCGGTACCCCCGAACACTGAAGCTTTCTTT.

The J gene is TRBJ2-7, the V gene TRBV18; unclear D gene. V shed 5 bases and J shed 2 bases, with 16 bases lying between them. Germline assignment: CDR1 KGHSH and CDR2 LQKENI. This CDR3 has 15 amino acids. The CDR3 bases are TGTGCCAGCTCAAGAGCCTCGCAGTCAACCTACGAGCAGTACTTC. Protein: CASSRASQSTYEQYF. Complete variable domain (other parts from reference TRBV18 and TRBJ2-7): NAGVMQNPRHLVRRRGQEARLRCSPMKGHSHVYWYRQLPEEGLKFMVYLQKENIIDESGMPKERFSAEFPKEGPSILRIQQVVRGDSAAYFCASSRASQSTYEQYFGPGTRLTVT.

This chain joins TRBV12-3 or TRBV12-4 and TRBJ2-2, with D unresolved. The CDR3 runs 14 residues. V was pared by 3 bases and J by 6 bases, with 11 bases between. The CDR3 DNA is TGTGCCAGCAGTTTTGGGCAGAGCGCCGGGGAGCTGTTTTTT. Amino acids: CASSFGQSAGELFF.